These 9 T cell receptor beta chains came from one sample sequenced in a study of T-cell memory formation after mild COVID-19. TCRdb re-called the 5' RACE reads through MiXCR, storing one row per CDR3 protein. The sample consists of 450,000 or so distinct CDR3 sequences, around 27% of them appearing once. The source material was PBMCs or a T cell subset sorted from them (not recorded which). The source of these receptors is an adult woman who had mild COVID-19 (a few samples of this study predate the infection). Cell type and time point are not known.

This rearrangement joins TRBV5-6 to TRBJ1-4; TRBD1 might be the D (6 bases). The CDR3 is made up of 16 amino acids. V shed 3 bases and J shed 2 bases, with 14 bases lying between them. Germline V CDR1 and CDR2: SGHDT, YYEEEE. CDR3: CASSSSRGLTNEKLFF. The CDR3 nucleotides read TGTGCCAGCAGCTCTTCCAGGGGTTTGACTAATGAAAAACTGTTTTTT.

This rearrangement joins TRBV4-1 to TRBJ2-6, with D perhaps matching TRBD1 or TRBD2 (5 bases each). This CDR3 is built from 14 residues. Germline V gene lookup returns CDR1 MGHRA and CDR2 YSYEKL. V lost 0 bases and J lost 12, with 12 bases in between. The CDR3 nucleotides read TGCGCCAGCAGCCAAGACCGGGGCACCCCCGTCCTGACTTTC. Encoded protein: CASSQDRGTPVLTF.

Concerning this clonotype: This could be a read error, since a much larger clone is one nucleotide away. This chain connects TRBV6-1 to TRBJ2-6, with D hard to call. The ends were cut back, 3 bases at V and 0 bases at J, with 3 bases in the middle. The CDR3 spans 14 residues. Germline V CDR1 and CDR2: MNHNS, SASEGT. CDR3 in DNA: TGTGCCAGCAGTGACGGCTCTGGGGCCAACGTCCTGACTTTC. Residues: CASSDGSGANVLTF.

The table lists this clonotype with many counts. The genes are TRBV7-2 and TRBJ2-1; no clear D gene. The V gene lost 5 bases and the J gene lost 7 bases, with 12 bases spanning the gap. The CDR3 length is 13 residues. Germline loops: CDR1 SGHTA, CDR2 FQGNSA. As DNA, the CDR3 is TGTGCCAGCAGCCCACCGTCGGGTAATGAGCAGTTCTTC. Translating it yields CASSPPSGNEQFF.

The chain uses TRBV3-1 and TRBJ1-5; D is possibly TRBD1 (5 bases). CDR1 is LGHDT and CDR2 is YNNKEL in the germline V gene (reference sequence). V was trimmed by 5 bases and J by 3 bases, leaving 8 bases between them. This CDR3 is built from 13 residues. CDR3 sequence: CASSDSTNQPQHF. The CDR3 DNA follows: TGTGCCAGCAGCGACAGTACCAATCAGCCCCAGCATTTT.

The rearrangement uses TRBV27 and TRBJ1-4; TRBD1 agrees at 8 bases. The V gene's germline CDR1 is MNHEY and CDR2 SMNVEV (reference sequence). There are 15 residues in the CDR3. After removal of 6 bases from V and 8 bases from J, the junction contained 11 bases not matched to a gene. The CDR3 nucleotides read TGTGCCAGCAGCTTAAATTGGACAGGGCGCGAAAAACTGTTTTTT. It specifies CASSLNWTGREKLFF. The full variable domain, its missing parts supplied by reference TRBV27 and TRBJ1-4, is EAQVTQNPRYLITVTGKKLTVTCSQNMNHEYMSWYRQDPGLGLRQIYYSMNVEVTDKGDVPEGYKVSRKEKRNFPLILESPSPNQTSLYFCASSLNWTGREKLFFGSGTQLSVL.

V gene TRBV9 combines with J gene TRBJ2-2; D perhaps matches TRBD2 (6 bases). The V end was cut by 5 bases, the J end by 2 bases, with 13 bases between. Germline assignment: CDR1 SGDLS and CDR2 YYNGEE. This CDR3 spans 15 amino acids. CDR3 residues: CASRTTGGNTGELFF. As DNA, the CDR3 is TGTGCCAGCAGGACAACCGGGGGAAACACCGGGGAGCTGTTTTTT.

The chain is built from TRBV18 and TRBJ1-3; D is undetermined. This CDR3 contains 15 residues. Germline V gives CDR1 KGHSH, CDR2 LQKENI. The V gene lost 0 bases and the J gene lost 0 bases, with 6 bases spanning the gap. The CDR3 here is CASSPPTRSGNTIYF. The CDR3 DNA reads as TGTGCCAGCTCACCACCCACTCGCTCTGGAAACACCATATATTTT.

V usage is TRBV12-3 or TRBV12-4 and J usage is TRBJ1-2; a weak D match, TRBD1 (6 bases). CDR3 length: 13 residues. The V end was cut by 6 bases, the J end by 8 bases, with 16 bases between. CDR3 in amino acids: CASRAPGEGGYTF. Written as DNA, the CDR3 is TGTGCCAGCAGGGCCCCAGGGGAGGGGGGCTACACCTTC.